This TCR beta chain was retrieved from a study of blood T cell repertoires in COVID-19 (dated by TCRdb to the early 2020s). Describing the broader study: Samples from collaborators originated in the United States, Italy and Spain and spanned both the acute and convalescent phases of COVID-19. The prospective study material was composed of cDNA or gDNA derived from T cells, B-cell-depleted T cells, or PBMCs. Deeply sampled blood TCRbeta repertoires from subjects exposed to, actively infected with, or recovered from COVID-19 were included in the dataset. The repertoires were released in a freely available public database meant as a resource for research on the immune response to SARS-CoV-2. The samples were drawn from two sources: the first 160 participants of the ongoing ImmuneRACE study, and fewer than 1,500 subjects contributed by 6 global collaborators. Sample metadata almost always included a de-identified subject ID, COVID-19 status, age in years and sex. Where HLA class I and class II types were available, the types were taken from metadata supplied by the sample provider, not from assay-based typing.

The CDR3 runs 14 amino acids, cysteine and phenylalanine included. CDR3 DNA is the only sequence kept; it has 42 bases, read in frame from the first base. CDR1 and CDR2 are drawn from the germline V gene: KGHSH, LQKENI. The V end gives up 5 bases and the J end 2 bases, leaving 2 bases in the junction not matched to a gene. Study-wide findings and limitations: How much clinical and demographic metadata was included differed by source and by participant, and the metadata was provided uncurated.

Regarding this clone: Its recognized antigen is unknown. Base qualities are not recorded, but no much larger clone differs from it by a single base.

Participants in the prospective study were aged about 18 to 95 years, lived in more than 20 United States geographic areas, and enrolled through a virtual design. Cohort assignment in the prospective study relied on participant-reported clinical history from a screening survey and a study questionnaire. In the prospective study, whole blood, serum and a nasopharyngeal or oropharyngeal swab were collected from each participant by mobile phlebotomists. Over a roughly 2-month period, participants in the prospective study had the option of providing additional blood draws and questionnaires. Blood samples from the prospective study were shipped frozen or at room temperature prior to DNA extraction. TCRbeta CDR3 regions were amplified from genomic DNA by means of the immunoSEQ Assay, a bias-controlled multiplex PCR. The original methods were these. Within the assay, amplification of reference gene primers was used to estimate how many nucleated cells each sample contained. Sequence reads were collapsed and filtered to measure the absolute abundance of every unique TCRbeta CDR3 rearrangement. For each sample, productive Simpson clonality was calculated as the square root of Simpson's diversity index over productive rearrangements. TCRdb provides this immuneACCESS table in a form limited to in-frame rearrangements. Some clones are lacking; in checked studies, under half of them reflect an unresolved V gene, and why the rest are absent is not known. The V and J calls and clone size come from that table; D and trimming were worked out from the DNA. The sample contains about 240,000 clones, roughly 86% of them found a single time. The top ten constitute approximately 3.5% of the sample.

The V and J segments used are TRBV18 and TRBJ2-3, with TRBD2 matching 9 junction bases. The material sequenced was PBMCs or T cells enriched from blood (not recorded which). This receptor was identified in a middle-aged woman with acute COVID-19. The CDR3 sequence is CASSASGNTDTQYF. The nucleotide sequence is given as TGTGCCAGCTCAGCTAGCGGGAACACAGATACGCAGTATTTT.